A single sample is the source of the 28 T cell receptor beta chains below, sequenced in a study of T cell changes during pregnancy in multiple sclerosis. TCRdb's table, derived via immunoSEQ multiplex PCR, lists solely in-frame clones and lacks some. Of 78,000 or so clones in the sample, around 92% were seen once. The specimen comprised peripheral blood, sampled before pregnancy. The receptors shown here come from a female donor with multiple sclerosis, enrolled in a pregnancy study.

The chain employs TRBV28 and TRBJ1-1; maybe TRBD1 (6 bases). The CDR3 loop spans 12 amino acids. Germline V gene lookup returns CDR1 MDHEN and CDR2 SYDVKM. Trimming shortened V by 6 bases and J by 6 bases, and 11 bases separated the two germline ends. For the CDR3, the DNA is TGTGCCAGCAGCGTACAGGGCGCTGAAGCTTTCTTT. Protein product: CASSVQGAEAFF.

The gene calls are TRBV29-1 and TRBJ2-7; D possibly corresponds to TRBD1 (5 bases). V was shortened by 7 bases and J by 0 bases, with 16 bases between the two germline ends. This CDR3 is 14 amino acids long. CDR1 SQVTM and CDR2 ANQGSEA come from the germline V gene. As DNA, the CDR3 is TGCAGCGCCTCGGACAACTCAAACTCCTACGAGCAGTACTTC. This gives the protein CSASDNSNSYEQYF.

The V call is TRBV27, the J call TRBJ1-4; D is perhaps TRBD1 (5 bases). The CDR3 has 14 residues. Germline CDR1 MNHEY, CDR2 SMNVEV (reference sequence). Trimming stripped 8 bases from V and 7 bases from J, with 17 bases between. The CDR3 is CASSDGDYGEKLFF. CDR3 bases: TGTGCCAGCTCCGACGGGGACTACGGTGAAAAACTGTTTTTT.

The chain uses TRBV28 and TRBJ2-7; D might be TRBD1 (5 bases). V lost 6 bases to trimming and J lost 3 bases, with 12 bases between them. CDR1 and CDR2 (germline): MDHEN, SYDVKM. The CDR3 totals 13 residues. The CDR3, as DNA: TGTGCCAGCAGGAGGCTAGGGGTCTACGAGCAGTACTTC. This codes for CASRRLGVYEQYF.

The gene calls are TRBV15 and TRBJ2-3, with 8 bases fitting TRBD1. In germline, CDR1 is LNHNV, CDR2 YYDKDF (reference sequence). The length of the CDR3 is 14 residues. V trimming: 4 bases; J trimming: 2 bases; junction bases outside the gene matches: 2. The CDR3 protein is CATSKQGDTDTQYF. In DNA form, the CDR3 reads TGTGCCACCAGCAAACAGGGGGACACAGATACGCAGTATTTT. Supplemented by reference TRBV15 and TRBJ2-3, the full variable domain reads DAMVIQNPRYQVTQFGKPVTLSCSQTLNHNVMYWYQQKSSQAPKLLFHYYDKDFNNEADTPDNFQSRRPNTSFCFLDIRSPGLGDTAMYLCATSKQGDTDTQYFGPGTRLTVL.

This sequence joins TRBV29-1 and TRBJ1-2; D call uncertain. Germline-derived CDR1 and CDR2 are SQVTM and ANQGSEA. There are 10 residues in the CDR3. Trimming removed 5 bases from V and 5 bases from J, with 6 bases in between. CDR3 amino acids: CSVRDYGYTF. Here the CDR3 DNA reads TGCAGCGTTCGAGATTATGGCTACACCTTC.

This chain connects TRBV9 to TRBJ2-7; D is possibly TRBD1 (5 bases). Germline lookup yields CDR1 SGDLS and CDR2 YYNGEE. The CDR3 loop spans 14 amino acids. V was pared by 0 bases and J by 2 bases, with 9 bases between. The CDR3 DNA reads as TGTGCCAGCAGCGTAGGAGACAGACCCTACGAGCAGTACTTC. It codes for CASSVGDRPYEQYF.

The CDR3 DNA is TGTGCCAGCAGTTTTTCCAGGGGGCTCCAGCCCCAGCATTTT. It specifies CASSFSRGLQPQHF. This chain joins TRBV28 and TRBJ1-5; 8 bases are shared with TRBD1. Trimming cost V 3 bases and J 7 bases; bases outside gene matches: 5. Germline assignment: CDR1 MDHEN and CDR2 SYDVKM. CDR3 size: 14 residues. Full variable domain (remainder filled in from reference TRBV28 and TRBJ1-5): DVKVTQSSRYLVKRTGEKVFLECVQDMDHENMFWYRQDPGLGLRLIYFSYDVKMKEKGDIPEGYSVSREKKERFSLILESASTNQTSMYLCASSFSRGLQPQHFGDGTRLSIL.

V is TRBV4-1 and J is TRBJ2-3; perhaps TRBD1 as D (5 bases). This CDR3 is 16 amino acids long. Germline values: CDR1 MGHRA, CDR2 YSYEKL. The V end was cut by 0 bases, the J end by 0 bases, with 10 bases between. The CDR3 loop reads CASSQEWGSSTDTQYF. CDR3 DNA sequence: TGCGCCAGCAGCCAAGAGTGGGGCTCGAGCACAGATACGCAGTATTTT.

The chain employs TRBV6-1 and TRBJ2-7; 10 bases map to TRBD2. The CDR3 totals 15 residues. Trimming removed 4 bases from V and 3 bases from J; junction bases left unmatched: 6. CDR1 is MNHNS and CDR2 is SASEGT in the germline V gene. The CDR3 is CASSVTGTSVYEQYF. The CDR3 DNA sequence: TGTGCCAGCAGTGTGACCGGGACTAGCGTCTACGAGCAGTACTTC.

J is TRBJ1-1 and V is TRBV7-2, with TRBD1 matching 7 bases. CDR1 and CDR2 from the germline V gene are SGHTA and FQGNSA. The trim removed 5 bases at V and 4 bases at J, leaving 7 bases unmatched. The CDR3 contains 14 residues. DNA of the CDR3: TGTGCCAGCAGCGTGACAGGGTTGGGCACTGAAGCTTTCTTT. This codes for CASSVTGLGTEAFF.

The V call is TRBV30, the J call TRBJ1-2; 7 bases fit TRBD1. J gave up 8 bases and V 3 bases, and 12 bases lay outside the gene matches. The CDR3 is 14 residues long. Looked up from germline, CDR1 is GTSNPN and CDR2 is SVGIG (reference sequence). The chain's CDR3 is CAWRTGADRDGYTF. The CDR3 coding sequence is TGTGCCTGGAGGACTGGGGCCGACAGGGACGGCTACACCTTC.

The chain has TRBV28 and TRBJ2-5, with D hard to call. The V gene's germline CDR1 is MDHEN and CDR2 SYDVKM. The V gene lost 2 bases and the J gene lost 5 bases, with 3 bases spanning the gap. The CDR3 runs 11 residues. The CDR3 loop reads CASSLEETQYF. The CDR3 DNA sequence: TGTGCCAGCAGTTTAGAGGAGACCCAGTACTTC.

V is TRBV7-2 and J is TRBJ1-5; D not resolved. The V end lost 5 bases, the J end lost 0 bases, and 8 bases lay between the germline ends. This CDR3 region has 14 residues. Germline-derived CDR1 and CDR2 are SGHTA and FQGNSA. The CDR3 region has the DNA TGTGCCAGCAGCCCGGGTTATAGCAATCAGCCCCAGCATTTT. It codes for CASSPGYSNQPQHF.

The chain combines TRBV6-5 with TRBJ1-1, with D possibly being TRBD1 (5 bases). Germline loops: CDR1 MNHEY, CDR2 SVGAGI. Between the trimmed V and J ends, which lost 6 bases and 1 base, there was a span of 9 bases. This CDR3 region has 13 residues. The CDR3 protein is CASRVTGNTEAFF. DNA for the CDR3: TGTGCCAGCAGAGTCACAGGGAACACTGAAGCTTTCTTT.

This chain links TRBV9 with TRBJ2-3; D is ambiguous. Germline V gene sequence: CDR1 SGDLS, CDR2 YYNGEE. Trimming left V 0 bases short and J 7 bases short, with 9 bases between. This CDR3 has 13 residues. The CDR3 region is CASSVGSEHTQYF. The CDR3 DNA reads as TGTGCCAGCAGCGTAGGGAGCGAGCATACGCAGTATTTT.

The chain is built from TRBV19 and TRBJ2-1; D possibly corresponds to TRBD2 (6 bases). The ends were cut back, 1 base at V and 0 bases at J, with 10 bases in the middle. Germline V lookup: CDR1 LNHDA, CDR2 SQIVND (reference sequence). The CDR3 is 16 amino acids. CDR3 DNA: TGTGCCAGTAGTATAGGCGTCGGGAGCTCCTACAATGAGCAGTTCTTC. It encodes CASSIGVGSSYNEQFF.

This rearrangement joins TRBV28 to TRBJ1-2; 7 bases match TRBD1. V dropped 7 bases and J dropped 8; count of bases not matched to a gene: 10. The germline V gene encodes CDR1 MDHEN and CDR2 SYDVKM. This CDR3 has 13 residues. In DNA form, the CDR3 reads TGTGCCAGCAACCGACAGGGTTCAACCGGCTACACCTTC. This encodes CASNRQGSTGYTF.

In nucleotides, the CDR3 is TGTGCCAGCAGTTTTGTGGTCGGAGGAGGGGCTTTCTTT. It specifies CASSFVVGGGAFF. The chain recombines TRBV28 with TRBJ1-1; no clear D. The length of the CDR3 is 13 residues. Germline-derived CDR1 and CDR2 are MDHEN and SYDVKM. V lost 3 bases and J lost 11, with 16 bases in between.

This clone was counted a single time. This chain joins TRBV6-1 and TRBJ2-3; 7 nucleotides agree with TRBD1. Unmatched junction bases numbered 6, after V lost 5 bases and J lost 1 base. The CDR3 sequence is 15 residues long. Per germline, CDR1 MNHNS and CDR2 SASEGT. CDR3 nucleotides: TGTGCCAGCAGTCCAGGGGGTGTAGGCACAGATACGCAGTATTTT. This encodes CASSPGGVGTDTQYF.

This rearrangement joins TRBV5-1 to TRBJ2-5, with 9 nucleotides matching TRBD2. After removal of 3 bases from V and 4 bases from J, the junction contained 7 bases not matched to a gene. Germline V gives CDR1 SGHRS, CDR2 YFSETQ. The CDR3 has 15 amino acids. The CDR3 bases are TGCGCCAGCAGCTCGAAGCATAGCGGGAGAGAGACCCAGTACTTC. Translation gives CASSSKHSGRETQYF. The variable domain in full, with the rest retrieved from reference TRBV5-1 and TRBJ2-5, is KAGVTQTPRYLIKTRGQQVTLSCSPISGHRSVSWYQQTPGQGLQFLFEYFSETQRNKGNFPGRFSGRQFSNSRSEMNVSTLELGDSALYLCASSSKHSGRETQYFGPGTRLLVL.

The rearrangement joins TRBV4-2 to TRBJ2-6, with TRBD2 matching 15 bases. Trimming took 4 bases from V and 0 from J; bases not matched to a gene: 10. Per the germline V gene, CDR1 is LGHNA and CDR2 is YNFKEQ. CDR3 length: 21 residues. CDR3 DNA: TGTGCCAGCAGCCCCAGGGGACTAGCGGGAGGAAACCCCTCTGGGGCCAACGTCCTGACTTTC. This sequence encodes CASSPRGLAGGNPSGANVLTF.

This clone has only one observation. The genes are TRBV28 and TRBJ1-1; D unclear. Trimming cost V 7 bases and J 4 bases, with 16 bases left between them. The CDR3 extends over 14 amino acids. Germline lookup yields CDR1 MDHEN and CDR2 SYDVKM. The CDR3 DNA sequence: TGTGCCAGCATCCTAGAAGCCTCGACCACTGAAGCTTTCTTT. It is translated as CASILEASTTEAFF.

V gene TRBV28 combines with J gene TRBJ1-1; 10 bases fit TRBD1. Germline V lookup: CDR1 MDHEN, CDR2 SYDVKM. V shed 0 bases and J 6 bases; nucleotides not matched to a gene: 7. The CDR3 consists of 16 residues. The CDR3 region is CASSLWAGQGRSEAFF. The DNA of the CDR3 is TGTGCCAGCAGTTTATGGGCGGGACAGGGGAGATCTGAAGCTTTCTTT.

This chain links TRBV28 with TRBJ1-5, with TRBD1 as a possible D gene (5 bases). The germline V and J ends were trimmed by 0 bases and 6 bases, with 12 bases remaining between them. The CDR3 contains 15 residues. The germline gives CDR1 MDHEN, CDR2 SYDVKM. In DNA form, the CDR3 reads TGTGCCAGCAGTTTATGGGGGCCCGTCGGTCAGCCCCAGCATTTT. This encodes CASSLWGPVGQPQHF.

The rearrangement joins TRBV4-1 to TRBJ1-2, with 7 nucleotides matching TRBD1. V was pared by 3 bases and J by 7 bases, with 8 bases of the junction left unmatched. The CDR3 spans 14 residues. Germline-derived CDR1 and CDR2 are MGHRA and YSYEKL. The CDR3 protein is CASSHPGTAIGYTF. DNA of the CDR3: TGCGCCAGCAGCCATCCCGGGACAGCAATTGGCTACACCTTC.

J is TRBJ2-7 and V is TRBV28; 12 bases match TRBD2. Trimming removed 2 bases from V and 4 bases from J; junction bases left unmatched: 3. Germline V gives CDR1 MDHEN, CDR2 SYDVKM. This CDR3 spans 15 amino acids. The CDR3 DNA sequence: TGTGCCAGCAGTTTAGGCGGGACTAGCGGGTACGAGCAGTACTTC. Amino acid sequence: CASSLGGTSGYEQYF.

The V and J genes are TRBV2 and TRBJ2-2, with a weak D call TRBD1 (5 bases). The CDR3 runs 14 residues. Looked up from germline, CDR1 is SNHLY and CDR2 is FYNNEI. V lost 2 bases to trimming and J lost 7 bases, with 11 bases between them. CDR3 in DNA: TGTGCCAGCAGTGAATCAGGGTCGGGCGGGGAGCTGTTTTTT. Protein product: CASSESGSGGELFF.